This T cell receptor (beta chain) is from a study of cytomegalovirus exposure and HLA in healthy donors. Findings of the study overall: The authors listed 180 or so TCR beta chains as cytomegalovirus-associated. In a later analysis, a missense DCLRE1C variant was linked to TCR beta V- and J-gene trimming. Per a prior analysis, the majority of TCR beta V segments were productive roughly 87% or roughly 30% of the time.

A note on this clone: Antigen unknown.

V gave up 8 bases and J gave up 2 bases; unmatched junction bases: 6. In germline, CDR1 is MDHEN, CDR2 SYDVKM. The CDR3 runs to 13 residues. At collection, donors were nominally healthy, but unrecorded immune exposures were probable. Amplification used 60 Vbeta primers and 13 Jbeta primers. The repertoire was sequenced with immunoSEQ multiplex PCR; TCRdb's copy has only in-frame clones and lacks some. This sample has under 200,000 clones, with around 77% found just once. The V and J genes are TRBV28 and TRBJ2-7, with 7 bases lining up with TRBD2. The source of this sequence is a man aged 60 to 69 in good health and CMV-seronegative. Sequenced: PBMCs. CDR3 DNA sequence: TGTGCCAGCGAGCGGGGAGGAACCTACGAGCAGTACTTC. Translating gives CASERGGTYEQYF.